The present TCR beta chain was sequenced within a study of T cell responses to AZD1222 COVID-19 vaccine. As for the study in general: Pooled together were second doses at about 4 or about 12 weeks. The study's findings and limits: Clonal diversity may have been underestimated, and the donors were mostly white British, with more females than males.

This CDR3 spans 14 amino acids. Trimming shortened V by 7 bases and J by 5 bases, and 18 bases separated the two germline ends. CDR1 is SEHNR and CDR2 is FQNEAQ in the germline V gene (reference sequence). Details on this clone: Its specificity is not known.

Repertoires were generated with immunoSEQ multiplex PCR, while TCRdb's copy carries only in-frame clones and drops some. This table holds approximately 110,000 clones, 88% found once. The material sequenced was peripheral blood, taken on day 0 of AZD1222 vaccination. This receptor was obtained from an adult in good health. The chain carries TRBV7-9 and TRBJ2-7, with D possibly TRBD2 on 6 matching bases. The CDR3 loop is CASTLGGSYDEQYF. Written as DNA, the CDR3 is TGTGCCAGCACCTTGGGGGGAAGTTATGACGAGCAGTACTTC.